These 22 T cell receptor beta chains share one sample of origin, sequenced in a study of post-analysis software for immune sequencing data. The study's findings and limits: The study found TRBV5-6, TRBV5-1 and TRBV20-1 among five or six TRBV segments more frequent in patients than controls.

Which antigens these TCRs recognize remains unknown. Each TCR beta cDNA library carried unique molecular identifiers. MiXCR, applied by TCRdb to the PCR reads, yields one record per CDR3 protein. This sample has around 700,000 distinct CDR3 sequences, with approximately 60% found just once. Material for sequencing was blood. The receptors come from a girl between 2 and 10 years old with multiple sclerosis.

The rearrangement links TRBV7-2 to TRBJ2-7, with TRBD2 matching over 7 bases. The germline gives CDR1 SGHTA, CDR2 FQGNSA. V was clipped by 1 base and J by 4 bases; unmatched bases: 19. The CDR3 sequence is 19 residues long. CDR3 coding DNA: TGTGCCAGCAGCTTAGAACGTGGGCGACTAGCCAGCATGATTTACGAGCAGTACTTC. Amino acid sequence: CASSLERGRLASMIYEQYF.

This clonotype was seen a handful of times. This chain connects TRBV5-8 to TRBJ2-7; possible D gene TRBD1, 6 bases. Germline V gives CDR1 SGHTS, CDR2 YDEGEE. The length of the CDR3 is 13 residues. Deletions cut 5 bases from V and 3 bases from J, with 12 bases between. The CDR3 DNA reads as TGTGCCAGCAGAGTGACAGGCATCTACGAGCAGTACTTC. Its translation is CASRVTGIYEQYF.

This chain joins TRBV6-2 or TRBV6-3 and TRBJ2-5, with 7 bases that match TRBD1. V lost 2 bases, J lost 5 bases, and 8 bases stayed unmatched. The CDR3 has 15 amino acids. The germline CDR1 and CDR2 sequences are MNHEY and SVGEGT. The CDR3 nucleotides read TGTGCCAGCAGTTACACAGGTACAGGGGCCGAGACCCAGTACTTC. Residues: CASSYTGTGAETQYF.

The chain uses TRBV10-2 and TRBJ1-2; possible D gene TRBD1, 5 bases. This CDR3 has 15 amino acids. Germline V CDR1 and CDR2: WSHSY, SAAADI. Trimming shortened V by 5 bases and J by 2 bases, and 15 bases separated the two germline ends. The CDR3 DNA sequence: TGCGCCAGCAGTTCAGGGAGGATTCTAAACTATGGCTACACCTTC. Translated, it gives CASSSGRILNYGYTF.

The chain employs TRBV28 and TRBJ2-4, with D uncertain. TRBJ2-7 explains the end of the DNA better; the J call may be wrong. Germline loops: CDR1 MDHEN, CDR2 SYDVKM. The CDR3 has 17 amino acids. CDR3 protein: CASSFIDVGQADYEQYF. CDR3 sequence (DNA): TGTGCCAGCAGTTTCATCGACGTTGGGCAGGCCGACTACGAGCAGTACTTC.

This clonotype was counted a few times. An end of the junction differs from the germline gene, which may be a read error. V gene TRBV12-3 or TRBV12-4 combines with J gene TRBJ2-6; TRBD1 is a possible D gene (6 bases). CDR3 length: 16 amino acids. CDR3 nucleotide sequence: TGTGCCAGCAGCCCTAACAGGGTTTCTGGGGCCAACGTCCGGACTTTC. This sequence encodes CASSPNRVSGANVRTF.

This clonotype was observed a handful of times. The V call is TRBV2, the J call TRBJ2-3; perhaps TRBD2 as D (5 bases). The CDR3 sequence is 15 residues long. V was pared by 6 bases and J by 1 base, with 14 bases between. Germline loops: CDR1 SNHLY, CDR2 FYNNEI. The CDR3 here is CASSLLAGRTDTQYF. CDR3 bases: TGTGCCAGCAGCCTCCTAGCTGGACGCACAGATACGCAGTATTTT.

The chain employs TRBV20-1 and TRBJ2-3; 8 bases are a match to TRBD2. The germline gives CDR1 DFQATT, CDR2 SNEGSKA (reference sequence). The CDR3 covers 15 residues. J gave up 4 bases and V 2 bases, and 8 bases lay outside the gene matches. CDR3 nucleotides: TGCAGTGCTAGACAATCCGGGGGGGCCTCAGATACGCAGTATTTT. Amino acids: CSARQSGGASDTQYF.

This chain links TRBV5-5 with TRBJ2-5, with D perhaps assigned TRBD1 or TRBD2 (5 bases each). CDR3 length: 15 amino acids. Trimming took 6 bases from V and 5 from J, leaving 20 bases between them. The germline V gene has CDR1 SGHKS and CDR2 YYEKEE (reference sequence). The CDR3 region is CASTVTAGTAETQYF. CDR3 in DNA: TGTGCCAGCACCGTAACAGCCGGGACGGCGGAGACCCAGTACTTC.

The V and J genes are TRBV21-1 and TRBJ2-7; whether TRBD1, the table's D call, matches the DNA was not checked. TRBV21-1 is termed a pseudogene. The CDR3 consists of 12 residues. The CDR3 DNA is TGTGCCGCCTGTGGCTGGCAGGATAGGCAGTACTTC. The encoded protein is CAACGWQDRQYF.

In nucleotides, the CDR3 is TGTGCCAGCAGTTTACGGAGGTACGAGCAGTACTTC. Translated: CASSLRRYEQYF. The J gene is TRBJ2-7, the V gene TRBV28, with a tentative D call TRBD2 (5 bases). Germline V gene lookup returns CDR1 MDHEN and CDR2 SYDVKM. There are 12 residues in the CDR3. Trimming took 2 bases from V and 4 from J, leaving 6 bases between them.

This chain connects TRBV7-2 to TRBJ2-4, with D uncertain. The CDR3 is made up of 14 amino acids. CDR1 is SGHTA and CDR2 is FQGNSA in the germline V gene. V was clipped by 1 base and J by 7 bases, with 11 bases between them. The CDR3 spells CASSLGPTRNIQYF. CDR3 DNA sequence: TGTGCCAGCAGCTTAGGGCCTACAAGGAACATTCAGTACTTC.

This clonotype was seen more than once but under ten times. The rearrangement links TRBV7-2 to TRBJ1-1; the D gene is possibly TRBD1 (6 bases). There are 16 residues in the CDR3. V dropped 1 base and J dropped 5 bases, with 17 bases sitting between them. The germline CDR1 and CDR2 sequences are SGHTA and FQGNSA. This chain's CDR3 is CASSLVWGRKGTEAFF. CDR3 sequence (DNA): TGTGCCAGCAGCTTAGTTTGGGGGCGGAAAGGGACTGAAGCTTTCTTT.

The CDR3 region has the DNA TGTGCCAGCTCTACTCTTCCCCAGGAGACCCAGTACTTC. As protein: CASSTLPQETQYF. The genes are TRBV7-6 and TRBJ2-7; D not resolved. The DNA end favors TRBJ2-5, so the J call may be wrong. This CDR3 is built from 13 residues. CDR1 SGHVS and CDR2 FNYEAQ come from the germline V gene.

Only one count was recorded for this clonotype. This chain connects TRBV20-1 to TRBJ2-5; D not certain. CDR3 length: 14 residues. Trimming removed 3 bases at V and 5 bases at J, with 16 bases between. Germline V CDR1 and CDR2: DFQATT, SNEGSKA (reference sequence). The CDR3 is CSASDLSVPETQYF. In DNA form, the CDR3 reads TGCAGTGCTAGTGACCTTTCAGTCCCGGAGACCCAGTACTTC.

V gene TRBV7-2 combines with J gene TRBJ1-2; maybe TRBD1 (5 bases). Germline V gene data show CDR1 as SGHTA and CDR2 as FQGNSA. Trimming stripped 3 bases from V and 0 bases from J, with 14 bases between. The CDR3 contains 16 residues. The CDR3 DNA reads as TGTGCCAGCAGCTTCAGAATGGCGGGGGCTAACTATGGCTACACCTTC. It codes for CASSFRMAGANYGYTF.

The chain joins TRBV20-1 to TRBJ2-3; D is tentatively TRBD1 or TRBD2 (6 bases each). The germline CDR1 and CDR2 sequences are DFQATT and SNEGSKA (reference sequence). This CDR3 spans 13 amino acids. Trimming removed 7 bases from V and 1 base from J, with 12 bases in between. The CDR3 nucleotides read TGCAGTGAGGCAGGGGAGGGCACAGATACGCAGTATTTT. As protein: CSEAGEGTDTQYF.

The rearrangement joins TRBV28 to TRBJ1-4; TRBD1 agrees at 8 bases. The CDR3 totals 15 residues. The V segment lost 4 bases and the J segment 11 bases; nucleotides outside the gene matches: 12. Germline CDR1 and CDR2: MDHEN and SYDVKM. For the CDR3, the DNA is TGTGCCAGCAGTTCCCTCGGGACAGGCGGAGGGAAACTGTTTTTT. Amino acid sequence: CASSSLGTGGGKLFF.

The V and J genes are TRBV20-1 and TRBJ2-5; 12 bases agree with TRBD2. V was clipped by 5 bases and J by 1 base; unmatched bases: 5. Germline V gene data show CDR1 as DFQATT and CDR2 as SNEGSKA (reference sequence). This CDR3 has 15 amino acids. The CDR3 DNA is TGCAGTGCTTCTACTAGCGGGAGGTCCCAAGAGACCCAGTACTTC. The encoded protein is CSASTSGRSQETQYF.

The rearrangement links TRBV10-3 to TRBJ2-1; a possible D gene is TRBD2 (6 bases). The ends were cut back, 3 bases at V and 5 bases at J, with 17 bases in the middle. The V gene's germline CDR1 is ENHRY and CDR2 SYGVKD. This CDR3 spans 16 amino acids. The CDR3 DNA is TGTGCCATCAGTGACCCGGGAGTGTCTATCCACAATGAGCAGTTCTTC. Translated, it gives CAISDPGVSIHNEQFF.

This clonotype has more than one count but fewer than ten. The CDR3 spells CASSQPGETQYF. CDR3 nucleotide sequence: TGTGCCAGCAGCCAGCCTGGGGAGACCCAGTACTTC. The rearrangement uses TRBV5-6 and TRBJ2-5, with no clear D. Germline-derived CDR1 and CDR2 are SGHDT and YYEEEE. The CDR3 totals 12 residues. The V and J ends lost 4 bases and 5 bases respectively, with 9 bases between them. Together with reference TRBV5-6 and TRBJ2-5, the CDR3 gives the full variable domain: DAGVTQSPTHLIKTRGQQVTLRCSPKSGHDTVSWYQQALGQGPQFIFQYYEEEERQRGNFPDRFSGHQFPNYSSELNVNALLLGDSALYLCASSQPGETQYFGPGTRLLVL.

V gene TRBV10-3 combines with J gene TRBJ1-2, with 8 bases aligning to TRBD1. Looked up from germline, CDR1 is ENHRY and CDR2 is SYGVKD. This CDR3 is built from 14 residues. V lost 0 bases and J lost 5; bases outside the gene matches: 2. The CDR3 region has the DNA TGTGCCATCAGTGAGTCCGGGACAGGATATGGCTACACCTTC. Residues: CAISESGTGYGYTF.